Described below is a single T cell receptor beta chain sequence and its context. Its specificity is not known. Per the germline V gene, CDR1 is SGHRS and CDR2 is YFSETQ. CDR3 length equals 15 residues. This entry belongs to a study of somatic mutations in cytotoxic T cells in rheumatoid arthritis. Across the study: In some cases, T-cell populations stained with V beta antibodies were flow-sorted at nearly 100% purity, and these included V beta1+ cells sequenced for TCRB. Study conclusions and caveats: It was found that CD8+ T-cell clonality in rheumatoid arthritis patients did not differ significantly from that in age-matched healthy controls.

Assay used: immunoSEQ multiplex PCR; TCRdb lists only in-frame clones, some missing. The profile shows about 11,000 clones, 70% to 80% of them singletons. Positive magnetic bead selection was used to isolate CD4+ and CD8+ cells; purity was checked by flow cytometry. This TCR was recovered from a woman in her forties in good health. Sequenced sample: CD8+ T cells sorted from blood. V is TRBV5-1 and J is TRBJ2-5; 7 bases are shared with TRBD1. Gene TRBJ2-7 matches the end of the DNA better, so the J call may be wrong. The CDR3 bases are TGCGCCAGCACGACCACCGGGACAGCTTCCTACGAGCAGTACTTC. The encoded protein is CASTTTGTASYEQYF.